This TCR beta chain was found in a study of cytomegalovirus exposure and HLA in healthy donors. Whole-study context: Later analysis reported that the approximately 120 validation repertoires shared the platform of the approximately 670 first-cohort repertoires. Study-wide results and limits: High specificity and sensitivity for cytomegalovirus status were reported for the classifier. The study found most TCR sequences rare, yet found some public TCRs in many donors.

This clone was counted only a few times. As yet, its antigen is unknown. Profiling relied on immunoSEQ multiplex PCR, and the TCRdb table lists in-frame clones only, not all of them. The sample records approximately 120,000 clones, around 94% being singletons. The CDR3 spans 12 residues. Germline V gives CDR1 MNHEY, CDR2 SVGAGI. The germline V and J ends were trimmed by 6 bases and 14 bases, with 14 bases remaining between them. This chain connects TRBV6-5 to TRBJ1-6, with D hard to call. What was sequenced was PBMCs. The sequence was obtained from a woman aged 18-30 years in good health and CMV-seronegative. CDR3 nucleotides: TGTGCCAGCAGAGGCGGGCTTATGGCCCTCCACTTT. Amino acids: CASRGGLMALHF.